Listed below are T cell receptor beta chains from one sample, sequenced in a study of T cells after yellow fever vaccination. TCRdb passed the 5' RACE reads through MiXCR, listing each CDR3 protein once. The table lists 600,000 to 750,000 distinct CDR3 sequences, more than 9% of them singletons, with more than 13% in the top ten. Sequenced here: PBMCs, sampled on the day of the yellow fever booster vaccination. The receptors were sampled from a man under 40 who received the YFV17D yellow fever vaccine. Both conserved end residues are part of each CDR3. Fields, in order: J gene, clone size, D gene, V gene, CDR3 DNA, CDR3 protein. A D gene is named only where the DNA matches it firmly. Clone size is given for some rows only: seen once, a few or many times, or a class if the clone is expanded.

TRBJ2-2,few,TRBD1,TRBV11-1,TGTGCCAGCAGCCAACTACAGGGGGCGATCAGTTGGGTCGGGGAGCTGTTTTTT,CASSQLQGAISWVGELFF
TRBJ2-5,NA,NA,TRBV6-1,TGTGCCAGCAGTACCCTGCAGGGGGGTGAGACCCAGTACTTC,CASSTLQGGETQYF
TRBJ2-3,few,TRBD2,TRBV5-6,TGTGCCAGCAGCGCGGGACTAGCGGGACCCTCAGATACGCAGTATTTT,CASSAGLAGPSDTQYF
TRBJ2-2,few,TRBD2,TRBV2,TGTGCCAGCAGTGCAGTTGCAGCGGGAGGTAGGGAGCTGTTTTTT,CASSAVAAGGRELFF
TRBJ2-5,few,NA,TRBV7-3,TGTGCCAGCAGCAACAGAAGGGGTGGGCAAGAGACCCAGTACTTC,CASSNRRGGQETQYF
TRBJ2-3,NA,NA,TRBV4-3,TGCGCCAGCAGCCAAGGCGGCAGTCCTGGCACAGATACGCAGTATTTT,CASSQGGSPGTDTQYF
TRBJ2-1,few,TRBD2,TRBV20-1,TGCAGTGCTAGACCGAGCGGGAGCTCCTACAATGAGCAGTTCTTC,CSARPSGSSYNEQFF
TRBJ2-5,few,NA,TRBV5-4,TGTGCCAGCAGCTTGGAGTCAGGGGGGGAGACCCAGTACTTC,CASSLESGGETQYF
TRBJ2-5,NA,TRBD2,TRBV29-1,TGCACAGCGGGGCAAGAGACCCAGTACTTC,CTAGQETQYF
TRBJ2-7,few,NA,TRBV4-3,TGCGCCAGCAGCCAAGATTCTGGACGATACTACGAGCAGTACTTC,CASSQDSGRYYEQYF
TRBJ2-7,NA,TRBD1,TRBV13,TGTGCCAGCAGCCGAGACAGGGGGCTTTCGCAGTACTTC,CASSRDRGLSQYF
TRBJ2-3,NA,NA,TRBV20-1,TGCAGTGCCGGGTGGGGCACGCAGTATTTT,CSAGWGTQYF
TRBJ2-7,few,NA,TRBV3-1,TGTGCCAGCAGCCACTCCGCCTACTACGAGCAGTACTTC,CASSHSAYYEQYF
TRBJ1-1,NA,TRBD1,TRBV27,TGTGCCAGCAGTCTCAGTCAGGGGGGCGGCACTGAAGCTTTCTTT,CASSLSQGGGTEAFF
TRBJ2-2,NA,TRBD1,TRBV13,TGTGCCAGCAGCTTTCGGCGACAGGGGCTCGGGGAGCTGTTTTTT,CASSFRRQGLGELFF
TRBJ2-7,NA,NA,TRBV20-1,TGCAGTGCTAGTCATCTTAGCGGCAACTACGAGCAGTACTTC,CSASHLSGNYEQYF
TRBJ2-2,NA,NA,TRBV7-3,TGTGCCAGCAGCCCTCGACAGAGAAGCACCGGGGAGCTGTTTTTT,CASSPRQRSTGELFF
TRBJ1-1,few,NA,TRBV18,TGTGCCAGCTCACCCTCGTCTCAGTTTAACACTGAAGCTTTCTTT,CASSPSSQFNTEAFF
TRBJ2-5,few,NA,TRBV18,TGTGCCAGCTCACCGAAGGGGCAAGAGACCCAGTACTTC,CASSPKGQETQYF
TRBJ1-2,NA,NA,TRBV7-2,TGTGCCAGCAGCTTACAGGCAGGTGGTGGCTACACCTTC,CASSLQAGGGYTF